This TCR beta chain was captured by sequencing in a study of post-analysis software for immune sequencing data. Regarding this clonotype: Its matching antigen is unknown.

Study outcomes and limitations: Significantly lower normalized Chao1 diversity was seen in multiple sclerosis patients than in controls. When patients were compared with controls, 5 or 6 TRBV segments were more frequent, TRBV5-6, TRBV5-1 and TRBV20-1 among them.

The germline V gene encodes CDR1 SGHRS and CDR2 YFSETQ. The V gene end was trimmed by 0 bases and the J gene end by 8 bases; junction bases not matched to a gene: 5. This CDR3 has 14 residues. cDNA libraries for TCR beta contained unique molecular identifiers. Roughly 0.5 million cDNA molecules were obtained from about 0.98 to 11 million T cells. TCRdb re-analysed the PCR reads in MiXCR, keeping a single row per CDR3 protein. The table includes more than 450,000 distinct CDR3 sequences, less than 40% detected once. The sequence was obtained from a girl under 18 with multiple sclerosis. J is TRBJ2-1 and V is TRBV5-1; 7 positions agree with TRBD1. The sequenced sample consisted of blood. The DNA for the CDR3 is TGCGCCAGCAGCTTGGTTACAGGGGAAGATGAGCAGTTCTTC. Translating it yields CASSLVTGEDEQFF.